This TCR beta chain was sequenced during a study of identical twins. In this sample, this clonotype turned up many times. The CDR3 sequence is 13 residues long. From germline, CDR1 is LGHDT and CDR2 YNNKEL (reference sequence). V was trimmed by 4 bases and J by 4 bases, leaving 8 bases between them. TCRdb fed the 5' RACE reads into MiXCR, producing one record per CDR3 protein. The sample includes 240,000 or so distinct CDR3 sequences, roughly 7% seen only once; the top ten take roughly 3.6%. The same sample was also studied in work on yellow fever vaccine responses in identical twins.

Sequenced sample: memory (CD45RO+) T cells sorted from blood. The sequence derives from a woman younger than 30 in good health. V gene TRBV3-1 combines with J gene TRBJ1-5; D is unresolved. CDR3 loop: CASSRGENQPQHF. CDR3 sequence (DNA): TGTGCCAGCAGCCGGGGAGAGAATCAGCCCCAGCATTTT.